Given below is one T cell receptor (beta chain) in context. V was pared by 4 bases and J by 3 bases, with 4 bases between. Per the germline V gene, CDR1 is SNHLY and CDR2 is FYNNEI. The CDR3 totals 12 residues. Only in-frame clones appear in the TCRdb table, and some are missing; sequencing was by immunoSEQ multiplex PCR. The sample records about 85,000 clones, about nine tenths being singletons. Each and every patient relapsed after autologous stem cell transplantation, and patients got differing brentuximab vedotin exposure. Each best response was a complete response, a partial response or progressive disease. The sample originates from a study of PD-1 blockade in classical Hodgkin lymphoma.

The TCR comes from a human donor with classical Hodgkin lymphoma. The sample consisted of peripheral blood mononuclear cells (PBMCs), taken before the second cycle of nivolumab. V usage is TRBV2 and J usage is TRBJ1-3; D unresolved. Written as DNA, the CDR3 is TGTGCCAGCAGTGGTGATGGAAACACCATATATTTT. Residues: CASSGDGNTIYF.